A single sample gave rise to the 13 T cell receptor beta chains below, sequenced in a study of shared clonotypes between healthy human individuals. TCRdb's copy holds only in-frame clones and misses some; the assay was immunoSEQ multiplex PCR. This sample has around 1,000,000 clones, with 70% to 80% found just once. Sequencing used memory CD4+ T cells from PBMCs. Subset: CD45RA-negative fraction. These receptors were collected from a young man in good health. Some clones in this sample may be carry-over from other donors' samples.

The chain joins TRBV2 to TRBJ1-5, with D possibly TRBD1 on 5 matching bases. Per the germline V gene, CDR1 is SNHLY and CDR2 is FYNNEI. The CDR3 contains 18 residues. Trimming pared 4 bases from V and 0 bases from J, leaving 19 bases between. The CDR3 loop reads CASSVFDRGYYSNQPQHF. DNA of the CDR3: TGTGCCAGCAGTGTATTCGACAGAGGGTATTATAGCAATCAGCCCCAGCATTTT. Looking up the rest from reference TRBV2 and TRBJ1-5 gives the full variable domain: EPEVTQTPSHQVTQMGQEVILRCVPISNHLYFYWYRQILGQKVEFLVSFYNNEISEKSEIFDDQFSVERPDGSNFTLKIRSTKLEDSAMYFCASSVFDRGYYSNQPQHFGDGTRLSIL.

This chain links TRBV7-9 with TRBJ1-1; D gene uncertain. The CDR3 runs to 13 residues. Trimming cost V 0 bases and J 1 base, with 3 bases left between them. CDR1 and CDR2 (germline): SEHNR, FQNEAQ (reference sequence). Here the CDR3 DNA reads TGTGCCAGCAGCTTAGCCGAGAACACTGAAGCTTTCTTT. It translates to CASSLAENTEAFF.

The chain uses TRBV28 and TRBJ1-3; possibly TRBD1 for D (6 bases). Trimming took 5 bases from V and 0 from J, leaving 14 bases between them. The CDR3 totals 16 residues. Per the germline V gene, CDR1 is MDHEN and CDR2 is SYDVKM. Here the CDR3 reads CASSLPGQSSGNTIYF. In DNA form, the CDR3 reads TGTGCCAGCAGTCTGCCGGGACAAAGCTCTGGAAACACCATATATTTT.

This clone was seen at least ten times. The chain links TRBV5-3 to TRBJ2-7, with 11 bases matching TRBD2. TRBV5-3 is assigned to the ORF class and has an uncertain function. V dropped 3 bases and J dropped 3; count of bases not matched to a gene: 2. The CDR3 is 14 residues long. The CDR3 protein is CARSSGLAGYEQYF. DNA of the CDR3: TGTGCCAGAAGCTCAGGACTAGCGGGCTACGAGCAGTACTTC.

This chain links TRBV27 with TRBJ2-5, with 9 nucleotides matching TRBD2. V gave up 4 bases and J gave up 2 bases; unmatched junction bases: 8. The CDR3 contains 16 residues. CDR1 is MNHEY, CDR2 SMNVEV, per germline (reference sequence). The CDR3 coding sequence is TGTGCCAGCAGTTATAGTCTAGCGGGAACTCAAGAGACCCAGTACTTC. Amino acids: CASSYSLAGTQETQYF.

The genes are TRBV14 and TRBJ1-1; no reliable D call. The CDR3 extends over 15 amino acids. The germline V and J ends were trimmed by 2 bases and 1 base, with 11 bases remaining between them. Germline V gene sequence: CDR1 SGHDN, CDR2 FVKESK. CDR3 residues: CASSQPETGNTEAFF. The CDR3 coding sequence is TGTGCCAGCAGCCAACCTGAGACGGGGAACACTGAAGCTTTCTTT.

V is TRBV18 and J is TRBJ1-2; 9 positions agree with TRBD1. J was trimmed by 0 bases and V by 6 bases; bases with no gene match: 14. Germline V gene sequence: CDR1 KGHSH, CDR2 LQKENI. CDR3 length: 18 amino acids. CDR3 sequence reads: CASSSRDRVTAANYGYTF. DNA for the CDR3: TGTGCCAGCTCCTCCCGGGACAGGGTGACGGCAGCTAACTATGGCTACACCTTC.

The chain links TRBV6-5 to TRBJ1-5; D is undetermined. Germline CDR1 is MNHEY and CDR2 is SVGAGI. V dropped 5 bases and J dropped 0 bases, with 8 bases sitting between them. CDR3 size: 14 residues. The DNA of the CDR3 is TGTGCCAGCAGTATGCAGGCTAGCAATCAGCCCCAGCATTTT. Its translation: CASSMQASNQPQHF.

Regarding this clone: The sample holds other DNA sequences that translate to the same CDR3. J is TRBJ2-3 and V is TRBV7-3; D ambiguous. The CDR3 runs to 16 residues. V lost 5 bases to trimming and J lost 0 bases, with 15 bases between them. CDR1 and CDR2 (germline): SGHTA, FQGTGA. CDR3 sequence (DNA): TGTGCCAGCAGCCTTACTGGGCGCACTAGCACAGATACGCAGTATTTT. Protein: CASSLTGRTSTDTQYF.

CDR3 nucleotides: TGTGCCAGCTCACCCCACAGCTTGAACACTGAAGCTTTCTTT. Its translation: CASSPHSLNTEAFF. The rearrangement joins TRBV18 to TRBJ1-1; no clear D gene. Looked up from germline, CDR1 is KGHSH and CDR2 is LQKENI. The CDR3 length is 14 residues. V lost 3 bases and J 0 bases, leaving 8 bases between the germline ends.

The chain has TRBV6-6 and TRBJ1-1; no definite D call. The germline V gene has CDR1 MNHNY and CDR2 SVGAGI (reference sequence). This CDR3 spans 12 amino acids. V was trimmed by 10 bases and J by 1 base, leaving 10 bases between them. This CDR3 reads CAIKTGNTEAFF. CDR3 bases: TGTGCCATCAAGACGGGGAACACTGAAGCTTTCTTT.

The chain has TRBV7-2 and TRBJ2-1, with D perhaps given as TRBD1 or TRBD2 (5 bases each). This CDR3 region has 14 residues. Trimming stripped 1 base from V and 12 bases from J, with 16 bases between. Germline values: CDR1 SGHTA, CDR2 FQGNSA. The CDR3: CASSLGNGALRQFF. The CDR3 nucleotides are TGTGCCAGCAGCTTAGGGAACGGGGCTCTCCGGCAGTTCTTC.

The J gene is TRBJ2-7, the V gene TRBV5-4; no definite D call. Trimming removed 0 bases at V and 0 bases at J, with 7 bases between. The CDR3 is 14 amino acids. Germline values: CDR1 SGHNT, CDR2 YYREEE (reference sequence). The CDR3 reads CASSLALTSYEQYF. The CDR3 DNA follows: TGTGCCAGCAGCTTGGCACTGACCTCCTACGAGCAGTACTTC.